The source of this T cell receptor (beta chain) is a study of Tregs in tolerant kidney transplant recipients. General study results and limits: Few patients were studied, so findings need validation in larger groups. Activated donor B cell expansion appeared to reveal the most relevant donor-specific TCRbeta repertoire.

A remark on this clone: Its specificity is unknown.

Trimming at V came to 6 bases and at J to 1 base, leaving 6 bases not matched to a gene. The CDR3 runs 14 residues. CDR1 is MNHNY, CDR2 SVGAGI, per germline (reference sequence). Sequencing was performed with immunoSEQ multiplex PCR; in TCRdb, only in-frame clones are kept and a portion is missing. The sample yields 90,000 to 150,000 clones, roughly nine tenths seen once. Unstimulated regulatory T cells (CD4+CD25+CD127-), CD4+CD25- non-regulatory cells, CD4 and CD8 cells were FACS-sorted from thawed PBMCs. Sequenced: CD4+ T cells from blood. This clonotype originated in a human donor in good health. This chain joins TRBV6-6 and TRBJ2-7, with 7 nucleotides matching TRBD1. The CDR3 DNA reads TGTGCCAGCAGACGGGACAGCCCATCCTACGAGCAGTACTTC. It specifies CASRRDSPSYEQYF.